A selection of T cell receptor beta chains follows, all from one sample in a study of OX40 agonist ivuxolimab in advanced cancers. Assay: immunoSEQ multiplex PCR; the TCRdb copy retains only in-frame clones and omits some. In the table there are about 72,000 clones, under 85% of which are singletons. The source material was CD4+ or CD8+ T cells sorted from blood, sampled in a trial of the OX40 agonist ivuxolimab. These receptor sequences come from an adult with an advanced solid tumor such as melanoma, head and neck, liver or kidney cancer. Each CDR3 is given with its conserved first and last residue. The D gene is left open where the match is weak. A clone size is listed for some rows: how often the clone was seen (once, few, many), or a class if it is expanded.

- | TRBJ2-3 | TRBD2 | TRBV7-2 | CASSLEKLAGAADTQYF | TGTGCCAGCAGCTTAGAGAAGCTAGCGGGAGCGGCGGATACGCAGTATTTT
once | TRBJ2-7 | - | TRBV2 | CASKGGSSYEQYF | TGTGCCAGCAAAGGCGGTAGCTCCTACGAGCAGTACTTC
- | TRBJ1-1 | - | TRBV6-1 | CASSRLLLNTEAFF | TGTGCCAGCAGTAGACTCCTGCTGAACACTGAAGCTTTCTTT
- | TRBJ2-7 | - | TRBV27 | CASSERRGYEQYF | TGTGCCAGCAGCGAAAGGCGCGGCTACGAGCAGTACTTC
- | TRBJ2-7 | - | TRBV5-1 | CASTGLRVGEQYF | TGCGCCAGCACGGGACTGCGCGTGGGGGAGCAGTACTTC
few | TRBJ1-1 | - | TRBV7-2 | CASSFGTAVVRSEAFF | TGTGCCAGCAGCTTTGGGACGGCCGTCGTTAGGTCTGAAGCTTTCTTT
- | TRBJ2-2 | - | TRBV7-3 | CASSPAVVGTGELFF | TGTGCCAGCAGCCCAGCGGTCGTAGGGACCGGGGAGCTGTTTTTT
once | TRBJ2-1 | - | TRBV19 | CASSVTQPGTSEQFF | TGTGCCAGTAGTGTGACCCAACCCGGGACTTCAGAGCAGTTCTTC
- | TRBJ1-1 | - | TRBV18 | CASSPGLDTEAFF | TGTGCCAGCTCACCAGGGCTGGACACTGAAGCTTTCTTT
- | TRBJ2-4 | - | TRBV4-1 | CASSQATAAKNIQYF | TGCGCCAGCAGCCAAGCAACAGCAGCCAAAAACATTCAGTACTTC
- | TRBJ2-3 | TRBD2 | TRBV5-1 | CASSLRQGQRGSTDTQYF | TGCGCCAGCAGCTTGAGGCAGGGTCAGCGGGGAAGCACAGATACGCAGTATTTT
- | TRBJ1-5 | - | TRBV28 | CASSVIWRDTRYQPQHF | TGTGCCAGCAGCGTAATTTGGCGGGACACCAGATATCAGCCCCAGCATTTT
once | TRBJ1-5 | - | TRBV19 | CASSILRGGGGQPQHF | TGTGCCAGTAGTATACTTAGGGGGGGCGGGGGTCAGCCCCAGCATTTT
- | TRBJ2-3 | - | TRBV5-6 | CASSLPGTTDTQYF | TGTGCCAGCAGCTTGCCCGGGACCACAGATACGCAGTATTTT
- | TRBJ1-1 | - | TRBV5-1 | CASSTNTEAFF | TGCGCCAGCAGCACGAACACTGAAGCTTTCTTT
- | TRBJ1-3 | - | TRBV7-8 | CASSVSTAGSGSGNTIYF | TGTGCCAGCAGCGTATCTACTGCAGGGTCCGGCTCTGGAAACACCATATATTTT
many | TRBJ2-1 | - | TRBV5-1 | CASSLDPHNEQFF | TGCGCCAGCAGCCTCGACCCTCATAATGAGCAGTTCTTC
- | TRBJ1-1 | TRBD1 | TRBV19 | CASSTETGGDTEAFF | TGTGCCAGTAGTACCGAGACAGGGGGGGACACTGAAGCTTTCTTT
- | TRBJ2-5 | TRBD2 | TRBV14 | CASSQLQLAMETQYF | TGTGCCAGCAGTCAACTCCAACTAGCGATGGAGACCCAGTACTTC
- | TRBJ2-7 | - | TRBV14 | CASSRELGTYEQYF | TGTGCCAGCAGCCGAGAACTAGGAACCTACGAGCAGTACTTC
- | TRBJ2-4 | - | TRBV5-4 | CASSKAGRSVAKNIQYF | TGTGCCAGCAGCAAGGCAGGTCGCAGCGTAGCCAAAAACATTCAGTACTTC
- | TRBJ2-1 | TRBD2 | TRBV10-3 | CAISEFGSGSSVPYNEQFF | TGTGCCATCAGTGAATTCGGGAGCGGGAGCTCGGTCCCCTACAATGAGCAGTTCTTC
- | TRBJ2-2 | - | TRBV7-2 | CASSPQGTGELFF | TGTGCCAGCAGCCCCCAGGGTACGGGGGAGCTGTTTTTT
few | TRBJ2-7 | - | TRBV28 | CASSFGGRNYEQYF | TGTGCCAGCAGTTTCGGCGGGCGTAACTACGAGCAGTACTTC
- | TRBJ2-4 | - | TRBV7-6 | CASSLEGGIQYF | TGTGCCAGCAGCTTGGAGGGGGGCATTCAGTACTTC
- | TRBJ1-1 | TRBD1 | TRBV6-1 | CASSGSAGGNAEAFF | TGTGCCAGCAGTGGAAGTGCAGGGGGCAATGCTGAAGCTTTCTTT
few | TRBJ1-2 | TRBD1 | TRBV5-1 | CASRQGQGPYYGYTF | TGCGCCAGCAGACAGGGACAGGGGCCCTACTATGGCTACACCTTC
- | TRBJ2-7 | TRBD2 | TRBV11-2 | CASSLGLAGTYEQYF | TGTGCCAGCAGCTTGGGACTAGCGGGGACCTACGAGCAGTACTTC
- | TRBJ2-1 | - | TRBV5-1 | CASSLALGGGRDEQFF | TGCGCCAGCAGCTTGGCTCTTGGTGGAGGGCGCGATGAGCAGTTCTTC
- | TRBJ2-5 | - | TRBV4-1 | CASSQDLRQETQYF | TGCGCCAGCAGCCAAGATCTCCGACAAGAGACCCAGTACTTC
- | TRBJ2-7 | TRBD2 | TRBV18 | CASSPPTSGSYEQYF | TGTGCCAGCTCACCACCCACTAGCGGGTCCTACGAGCAGTACTTC
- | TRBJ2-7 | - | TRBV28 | CASLTNRDSYEQYF | TGTGCCAGCCTGACAAACAGGGACTCCTACGAGCAGTACTTC
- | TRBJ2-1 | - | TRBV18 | CASSQVRGRDEQFF | TGTGCCAGCTCACAGGTCCGGGGGCGCGATGAGCAGTTCTTC
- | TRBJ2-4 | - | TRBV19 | CASSPQGAKNIQYF | TGTGCCAGTAGTCCACAGGGAGCCAAAAACATTCAGTACTTC
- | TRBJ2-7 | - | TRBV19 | CASSIVFGGTSYEQYF | TGTGCCAGTAGTATAGTTTTCGGGGGAACGTCCTACGAGCAGTACTTC
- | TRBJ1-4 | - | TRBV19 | CASNLGTTNEKLFF | TGTGCCAGTAATCTGGGTACAACTAATGAAAAACTGTTTTTT
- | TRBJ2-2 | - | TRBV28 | CASESGQGRLARDAGELFF | TGTGCCAGCGAAAGCGGACAGGGTCGACTAGCGCGAGACGCCGGGGAGCTGTTTTTT
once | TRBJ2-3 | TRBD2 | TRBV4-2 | CASSYSLAGDTDTQYF | TGTGCCAGCAGCTACTCGCTAGCGGGAGACACAGATACGCAGTATTTT
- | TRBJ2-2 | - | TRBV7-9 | CASSLGSSSDLTGELFF | TGTGCCAGCAGCTTAGGATCTTCATCTGACCTGACCGGGGAGCTGTTTTTT
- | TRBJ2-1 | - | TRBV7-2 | CASSSRQGAGPYNEQFF | TGTGCCAGCAGCTCCCGACAGGGAGCGGGCCCTTACAATGAGCAGTTCTTC
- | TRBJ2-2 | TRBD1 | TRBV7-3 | CASSLDRGTGELFF | TGTGCCAGCAGCTTGGACAGGGGCACCGGGGAGCTGTTTTTT
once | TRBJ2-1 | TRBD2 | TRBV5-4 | CASSLDGSGGYNEQFF | TGTGCCAGCAGCTTGGATGGTAGCGGGGGATACAATGAGCAGTTCTTC
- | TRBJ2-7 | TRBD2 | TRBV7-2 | CASSLTGTSPYEQYF | TGTGCCAGCAGCCTAACCGGGACTAGCCCCTACGAGCAGTACTTC
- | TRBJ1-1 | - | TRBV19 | CASSITPRGTEAFF | TGTGCCAGTAGTATTACCCCGCGGGGGACTGAAGCTTTCTTT
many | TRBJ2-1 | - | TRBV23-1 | CASRGGQINEQFF | TGCGCCAGCAGGGGGGGACAGATCAATGAGCAGTTCTTC
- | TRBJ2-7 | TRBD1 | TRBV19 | CASRGTGAPYEQYF | TGTGCCAGTAGGGGGACAGGGGCGCCCTACGAGCAGTACTTC
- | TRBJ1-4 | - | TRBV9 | CASSGQPTNEKLFF | TGTGCCAGCAGCGGGCAACCAACTAATGAAAAACTGTTTTTT
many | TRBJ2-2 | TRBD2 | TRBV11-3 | CASSSRTSGRAETGELFF | TGTGCCAGCAGCTCCAGGACTAGCGGGAGGGCCGAAACCGGGGAGCTGTTTTTT
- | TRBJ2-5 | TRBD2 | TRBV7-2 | CASSLFIRLAGETQYF | TGTGCCAGCAGCTTATTCATCCGACTAGCGGGGGAGACCCAGTACTTC